This paragraph reports one TCR beta chain. What it binds is unknown. This CDR3 region has 11 residues. V was cut by 3 bases and J by 4 bases, with 5 bases left in between. Germline assignment: CDR1 SGHNT and CDR2 YYREEE (reference sequence). This sample is part of a study of T cell responses to AZD1222 COVID-19 vaccine. Overall study: Combined were second doses at about 4 or about 12 weeks.

Assay used: immunoSEQ multiplex PCR; TCRdb lists only in-frame clones, some missing. Of about 150,000 clones listed, around nine tenths are singletons. Study outcomes and limitations: Spike-specific TCR breadth and depth rose after two AZD1222 doses. Spike as a whole was targeted by vaccine-associated CD4 TCRs, dominant at 160-218 and 743-854. Of spike-specific TCRs, nearly half reportedly target regions left unmutated in variants.

The input for sequencing was peripheral blood, taken on day 0 of AZD1222 vaccination. The rearrangement joins TRBV5-4 to TRBJ2-7; D not certain. The TCR comes from an adult in good health. CDR3 DNA: TGTGCCAGCAGCTCCTCATACGAGCAGTACTTC. Protein sequence: CASSSSYEQYF.